This passage covers 18 T cell receptor beta chains from one sample sequenced in a study of cytomegalovirus exposure and HLA in healthy donors. The study ran its PCR with 60 Vbeta and 13 Jbeta primers. Data came from immunoSEQ multiplex PCR; TCRdb stores just in-frame clones and leaves some out. Altogether over 35,000 clones are present, roughly half being singletons, with the ten largest covering roughly an eighth. The sequenced sample was PBMCs. Source of these receptors: a human donor in good health.

This clone was detected only a few times. The chain recombines TRBV11-2 with TRBJ2-5, with D possibly being TRBD1 (5 bases). CDR1 SGHAT and CDR2 FQNNGV come from the germline V gene. This CDR3 is built from 15 residues. Deletions cut 0 bases from V and 4 bases from J, with 12 bases between. The CDR3 coding sequence is TGTGCCAGCAGCTTAGATCAGGGAATAGGAGAGACCCAGTACTTC. Translated, it gives CASSLDQGIGETQYF.

The chain carries TRBV19 and TRBJ1-1; 9 positions agree with TRBD1. Germline V gives CDR1 LNHDA, CDR2 SQIVND (reference sequence). This CDR3 region has 15 residues. V shed 6 bases, J shed 1 base, and the junction held 6 bases outside the gene matches. As DNA, the CDR3 is TGTGCCAGTAGAGACGACAGGGGGTCGAACACTGAAGCTTTCTTT. Translated: CASRDDRGSNTEAFF.

V is TRBV5-5 and J is TRBJ1-4; unclear D gene. Between the trimmed V and J ends, which lost 4 bases and 4 bases, there was a span of 29 bases. This CDR3 is 20 amino acids long. Germline V lookup: CDR1 SGHKS, CDR2 YYEKEE (reference sequence). The CDR3 protein is CASSPPFYEGHWEGNEKLFF. CDR3 in DNA: TGTGCCAGCAGCCCCCCGTTCTATGAGGGTCATTGGGAGGGTAATGAAAAACTGTTTTTT. Full variable domain (remainder filled in from reference TRBV5-5 and TRBJ1-4): DAGVTQSPTHLIKTRGQQVTLRCSPISGHKSVSWYQQVLGQGPQFIFQYYEKEERGRGNFPDRFSARQFPNYSSELNVNALLLGDSALYLCASSPPFYEGHWEGNEKLFFGSGTQLSVL.

Only a few counts were recorded for this clone. The genes are TRBV27 and TRBJ2-7; no clear D. The CDR3 loop spans 12 amino acids. Trimming cost V 4 bases and J 5 bases, with 9 bases left between them. CDR1 and CDR2 from the germline V gene are MNHEY and SMNVEV (reference sequence). DNA of the CDR3: TGTGCCAGCAGTTCACCCCTACACGAGCAGTACTTC. This codes for CASSSPLHEQYF.

The chain is built from TRBV4-3 and TRBJ1-1; TRBD1 aligns across 8 bases. Trimming removed 0 bases from V and 3 bases from J; junction bases left unmatched: 15. Germline-derived CDR1 and CDR2 are LGHNA and YSLEER. The CDR3 runs to 19 residues. CDR3 loop: CASSQEGVQGRGRDTEAFF. As DNA, the CDR3 is TGCGCCAGCAGCCAAGAAGGCGTCCAGGGCAGGGGGCGAGACACTGAAGCTTTCTTT.

This clone has more than one count but fewer than ten. V and J are TRBV7-8 and TRBJ2-7, with D possibly TRBD1 on 6 matching bases. This CDR3 contains 14 residues. Trimming removed 4 bases at V and 3 bases at J, with 13 bases between. Per germline, CDR1 SGHVS and CDR2 FQNEAQ. CDR3 DNA: TGTGCCAGCAGCTCCAAGACAGGTAACTACGAGCAGTACTTC. It translates to CASSSKTGNYEQYF.

This sequence joins TRBV7-7 and TRBJ2-5, with 7 bases lining up with TRBD2. Germline CDR1 reads SSHAT; CDR2 reads FNYEAQ (reference sequence). Trimming at V came to 5 bases and at J to 4 bases, leaving 10 bases not matched to a gene. This CDR3 has 15 residues. CDR3 loop: CASSPRDGGGETQYF. The CDR3 DNA sequence: TGTGCCAGCAGCCCAAGGGATGGGGGGGGAGAGACCCAGTACTTC.

V is TRBV7-9 and J is TRBJ2-7, with 8 bases lining up with TRBD1. Germline CDR1 and CDR2: SEHNR and FQNEAQ (reference sequence). The CDR3 is made up of 12 amino acids. Trimming cost V 4 bases and J 5 bases; bases outside gene matches: 1. In DNA, the CDR3 is TGTGCCAGCAGCTGGACAGGGAACGAGCAGTACTTC. Its protein is CASSWTGNEQYF.

The genes are TRBV4-2 and TRBJ1-2; D ambiguous. This CDR3 region has 12 residues. Looked up from germline, CDR1 is LGHNA and CDR2 is YNFKEQ. The germline V and J ends were trimmed by 2 bases and 8 bases, with 9 bases remaining between them. Here the CDR3 DNA reads TGTGCCAGCAGCCAAACAGATTCAGGCTACACCTTC. Its translation is CASSQTDSGYTF.

This clone was recorded once. This sequence joins TRBV7-2 and TRBJ1-6, with D uncertain. In germline, CDR1 is SGHTA, CDR2 FQGNSA. The CDR3 spans 16 residues. The V gene lost 3 bases and the J gene lost 0 bases, with 9 bases spanning the gap. The CDR3 DNA reads TGTGCCAGCAGCTTTGGCTGGAGCTCCTATAATTCACCCCTCCACTTT. Translating gives CASSFGWSSYNSPLHF.

This clone was seen just once. Distinct nucleotide sequences in the sample also encode this CDR3. V gene TRBV6-1 combines with J gene TRBJ1-5; 8 positions agree with TRBD1. Germline V CDR1 and CDR2: MNHNS, SASEGT. V gave up 5 bases and J gave up 5 bases; unmatched junction bases: 11. CDR3 size: 16 residues. The CDR3 bases are TGTGCCAGCAGTAAAGGAACCGACAGGGGCTATCAGCCCCAGCATTTT. Translating it yields CASSKGTDRGYQPQHF.

V gene TRBV27 combines with J gene TRBJ2-3, with 9 positions matching TRBD2. The V gene end was trimmed by 5 bases and the J gene end by 10 bases; junction bases not matched to a gene: 10. The CDR3 spans 14 residues. Per germline, CDR1 MNHEY and CDR2 SMNVEV (reference sequence). The CDR3 DNA is TGTGCCAGCAGTCCCACCCCTAGCGGGGTGTCGCAGTATTTT. As protein: CASSPTPSGVSQYF.

This clone was observed a handful of times. V and J are TRBV2 and TRBJ2-1; maybe TRBD2 (6 bases). CDR1 and CDR2 (germline): SNHLY, FYNNEI. The germline V and J ends were trimmed by 4 bases and 15 bases, with 10 bases remaining between them. This CDR3 comprises 10 residues. This chain's CDR3 is CASSGGVPFF. The CDR3 DNA follows: TGTGCCAGCAGTGGGGGGGTGCCGTTCTTC.

The chain is built from TRBV5-1 and TRBJ2-1, with 9 bases matching TRBD2. Germline V gives CDR1 SGHRS, CDR2 YFSETQ. Losses at the gene ends were 4 bases for V and 0 bases for J; bases not matched to a gene: 14. The CDR3 sequence is 19 residues long. CDR3 protein: CASSPRSWRGGLSYNEQFF. CDR3 nucleotide sequence: TGCGCCAGCAGCCCCCGTTCGTGGCGGGGGGGCCTCTCCTACAATGAGCAGTTCTTC.

The chain uses TRBV7-8 and TRBJ2-5, with TRBD2 matching 7 bases. The CDR3 runs 15 residues. V trimming: 2 bases; J trimming: 5 bases; junction bases outside the gene matches: 8. CDR1 and CDR2 (germline): SGHVS, FQNEAQ. CDR3 coding DNA: TGTGCCAGCAGCTTAATGCTCGAAGCGGGGGAGACCCAGTACTTC. It is translated as CASSLMLEAGETQYF. Using reference TRBV7-8 and TRBJ2-5 for the parts outside the CDR3, the full variable domain is GAGVSQSPRYKVAKRGQDVALRCDPISGHVSLFWYQQALGQGPEFLTYFQNEAQLDKSGLPSDRFFAERPEGSVSTLKIQRTQQEDSAVYLCASSLMLEAGETQYFGPGTRLLVL.

This chain uses TRBV7-2 with TRBJ1-6; 12 bases map to TRBD1. The CDR3 is 17 amino acids. Trimming took 5 bases from V and 10 from J; bases not matched to a gene: 12. Germline CDR1 SGHTA, CDR2 FQGNSA. The CDR3 spells CASSPPGQGAFRSPLHF. The CDR3 DNA reads TGTGCCAGCAGCCCACCGGGACAGGGGGCGTTTCGGTCACCCCTCCACTTT.

The V gene is TRBV4-3, the J gene TRBJ1-2, with 7 bases lining up with TRBD1. Germline V gene lookup returns CDR1 LGHNA and CDR2 YSLEER. Trimming at V came to 1 base and at J to 8 bases, leaving 10 bases not matched to a gene. The CDR3 has 15 amino acids. DNA for the CDR3: TGCGCCAGCAGCCAAGTAGCGACAGGGTCTGGCGGCTACACCTTC. Amino acid sequence: CASSQVATGSGGYTF.

This CDR3 reads CASSVLSEGGEQYF. CDR3 nucleotide sequence: TGTGCCAGCAGCGTACTTTCCGAGGGTGGAGAGCAGTACTTC. V is TRBV9 and J is TRBJ2-7; perhaps TRBD2 as D (5 bases). Trimming took off 1 base at V and 7 bases at J, with 15 bases between the two ends. The CDR3 is 14 residues long. Germline V lookup: CDR1 SGDLS, CDR2 YYNGEE.